The subject of this entry is one TCR beta chain. The CDR3 spans 17 residues. Germline V gene data show CDR1 as LGHNA and CDR2 as YSLEER. Trimming removed 1 base from V and 7 bases from J; junction bases left unmatched: 16. This entry belongs to a study of blood T cell repertoires in COVID-19. Study-wide background: Material from acute and convalescent COVID-19 was sourced from the United States, Italy and Spain.

Using immunoSEQ multiplex PCR, the repertoire was profiled, and TCRdb retains in-frame clones only, with some absent. The sample consists of approximately 22,000 clones, 75% to 95% of them appearing once. The rearrangement joins TRBV4-3 to TRBJ2-7, with TRBD2 identical over 7 bases. The receptor was isolated from a woman in her 70s with active COVID-19. Material: peripheral blood. CDR3 DNA sequence: TGCGCCAGCAGCCAAGGGGTCCTAGCGGAGACCCGGGGGGAGCAGTACTTC. Protein sequence: CASSQGVLAETRGEQYF.